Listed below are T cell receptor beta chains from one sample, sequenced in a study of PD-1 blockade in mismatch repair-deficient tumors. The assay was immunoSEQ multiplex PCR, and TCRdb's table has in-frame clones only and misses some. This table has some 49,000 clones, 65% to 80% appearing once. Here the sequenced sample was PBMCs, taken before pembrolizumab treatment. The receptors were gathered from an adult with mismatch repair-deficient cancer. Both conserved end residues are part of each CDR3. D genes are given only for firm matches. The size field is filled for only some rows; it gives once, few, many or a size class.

cdr3_nt: TGTGCCAGCAGTGAACCCTACGAGCAGTACTTC; cdr3_aa: CASSEPYEQYF; j_call: TRBJ2-7; d_call: NA; v_call: TRBV6-1; clone_size: NA
cdr3_nt: TGTGCCAGTAGTATAGATTCAGACTATGGCTACACCTTC; cdr3_aa: CASSIDSDYGYTF; j_call: TRBJ1-2; d_call: NA; v_call: TRBV19; clone_size: NA
cdr3_nt: TGTGCTAGCAGCATTGGACAGGGATTCTACGAGCAGTACTTC; cdr3_aa: CASSIGQGFYEQYF; j_call: TRBJ2-7; d_call: TRBD1; v_call: TRBV7-7; clone_size: few
cdr3_nt: TGCGCCAGCAGCTTGGGAGTAGCGGGAGAAGGCTACGAGCAGTACTTC; cdr3_aa: CASSLGVAGEGYEQYF; j_call: TRBJ2-7; d_call: TRBD2; v_call: TRBV5-1; clone_size: NA
cdr3_nt: TGCGCCAGCAGCCCCGAAGGTTCTAGTTCCTACAATGAGCAGTTCTTC; cdr3_aa: CASSPEGSSSYNEQFF; j_call: TRBJ2-1; d_call: NA; v_call: TRBV5-1; clone_size: NA
cdr3_nt: TGCGCCAGCAGCCAAGGGGCTAGCGGGAGGGAAGAGACCCAGTACTTC; cdr3_aa: CASSQGASGREETQYF; j_call: TRBJ2-5; d_call: TRBD2; v_call: TRBV4-3; clone_size: NA
cdr3_nt: TGTGCCACCAGCGTAACGGGGGGCTATGGCTACACCTTC; cdr3_aa: CATSVTGGYGYTF; j_call: TRBJ1-2; d_call: NA; v_call: TRBV15; clone_size: NA
cdr3_nt: TGTGCCAGCTCCGGGACTAGCGGCTACGAGCAGTACTTC; cdr3_aa: CASSGTSGYEQYF; j_call: TRBJ2-7; d_call: TRBD2; v_call: TRBV9; clone_size: NA
cdr3_nt: TGTGCCAGCAGCCCCCTGGGCAGCAGCGGTCAGCCCCAGCATTTT; cdr3_aa: CASSPLGSSGQPQHF; j_call: TRBJ1-5; d_call: NA; v_call: TRBV7-9; clone_size: few
cdr3_nt: TGTGCCAGCAGTGACACCCTGGCAACCAGCGGGCCCTACAATGAGCAGTTCTTC; cdr3_aa: CASSDTLATSGPYNEQFF; j_call: TRBJ2-1; d_call: NA; v_call: TRBV6-1; clone_size: NA
cdr3_nt: TGTGCCAGCAGTCCCCGGGGAGCTAGGGGCTACACCTTC; cdr3_aa: CASSPRGARGYTF; j_call: TRBJ1-2; d_call: NA; v_call: TRBV6-6; clone_size: NA
cdr3_nt: TGTGCCAGCAGCTTAAAAGGGCGTCAAGAGACCCAGTACTTC; cdr3_aa: CASSLKGRQETQYF; j_call: TRBJ2-5; d_call: NA; v_call: TRBV7-9; clone_size: NA
cdr3_nt: TGTGCCAGTAGACCTACCGACAGGTATTGGTACGAGCAGTACTTC; cdr3_aa: CASRPTDRYWYEQYF; j_call: TRBJ2-7; d_call: NA; v_call: TRBV19; clone_size: NA
cdr3_nt: TGTGCCTGGACCCCTGGACTAGCGGTTCGGTATGAGCAGTACTTC; cdr3_aa: CAWTPGLAVRYEQYF; j_call: TRBJ2-7; d_call: TRBD2; v_call: TRBV30; clone_size: NA
cdr3_nt: TGTGCCAGCAGCGAGCCTCACTCTGGACTAGCGGGAGGGAATGAGCAGTTCTTC; cdr3_aa: CASSEPHSGLAGGNEQFF; j_call: TRBJ2-1; d_call: TRBD2; v_call: TRBV9; clone_size: NA
cdr3_nt: TGTGCCAGCAGCTTAGCCATTGACAGGAGTAATGAGCAGTTCTTC; cdr3_aa: CASSLAIDRSNEQFF; j_call: TRBJ2-1; d_call: NA; v_call: TRBV7-2; clone_size: NA
cdr3_nt: TGTGCCAGCAGTTACTCCGGACAGGGAAGAACTGAAGCTTTCTTT; cdr3_aa: CASSYSGQGRTEAFF; j_call: TRBJ1-1; d_call: TRBD1; v_call: TRBV6-5; clone_size: NA
cdr3_nt: TGCGCCAGCAAAGGGGACTCTGGAAACACCATATATTTT; cdr3_aa: CASKGDSGNTIYF; j_call: TRBJ1-3; d_call: NA; v_call: TRBV5-1; clone_size: NA
cdr3_nt: TGTGCCAGTAGTTGGGCCGCAAGAAGGGCAGATACGCAGTATTTT; cdr3_aa: CASSWAARRADTQYF; j_call: TRBJ2-3; d_call: NA; v_call: TRBV19; clone_size: NA
cdr3_nt: TGTGCCAGCAGCGCCAGGGGGGACAATGAAAAACTGTTTTTT; cdr3_aa: CASSARGDNEKLFF; j_call: TRBJ1-4; d_call: TRBD1; v_call: TRBV9; clone_size: once
cdr3_nt: TGTGCCAGCAGCTTAACGGACGGCGGGGAGCTGTTTTTT; cdr3_aa: CASSLTDGGELFF; j_call: TRBJ2-2; d_call: NA; v_call: TRBV7-3; clone_size: NA
cdr3_nt: TGTGCCAGCAGCTTAGTAGGGACAGAAGGAAACACCATATATTTT; cdr3_aa: CASSLVGTEGNTIYF; j_call: TRBJ1-3; d_call: TRBD1; v_call: TRBV7-9; clone_size: NA
cdr3_nt: TGTGCCAGCAGTGAACGGAGACAGCCCCTCGACATTCAGTACTTC; cdr3_aa: CASSERRQPLDIQYF; j_call: TRBJ2-4; d_call: NA; v_call: TRBV6-1; clone_size: NA
cdr3_nt: TGTGCCAGCAGCGTAGACAGGAGCCGTGGGGAGACCCAGTACTTC; cdr3_aa: CASSVDRSRGETQYF; j_call: TRBJ2-5; d_call: NA; v_call: TRBV9; clone_size: NA
cdr3_nt: TGTGCCAGCAGTAGGGGGGCCGAAGCTTTCTTT; cdr3_aa: CASSRGAEAFF; j_call: TRBJ1-1; d_call: NA; v_call: TRBV6-5; clone_size: NA
cdr3_nt: TGTGCCAGCAGCTTATTAGTGACTGGGGGTTCTGGGGCCAACGTCCTGACTTTC; cdr3_aa: CASSLLVTGGSGANVLTF; j_call: TRBJ2-6; d_call: NA; v_call: TRBV7-9; clone_size: NA
cdr3_nt: TGTGCCAGCAGCCTGGGACTAGCGTACACCGGGGAGCTGTTTTTT; cdr3_aa: CASSLGLAYTGELFF; j_call: TRBJ2-2; d_call: TRBD2; v_call: TRBV5-5; clone_size: NA
cdr3_nt: TGTGCCACTAGGGAAGCGGCAGTGAACACTGAAGCTTTCTTT; cdr3_aa: CATREAAVNTEAFF; j_call: TRBJ1-1; d_call: NA; v_call: TRBV6-5; clone_size: few
cdr3_nt: TGTGCCAGTAGTATTCCGGGAGGGCCTGATACAGATACGCAGTATTTT; cdr3_aa: CASSIPGGPDTDTQYF; j_call: TRBJ2-3; d_call: TRBD2; v_call: TRBV19; clone_size: NA
cdr3_nt: TGTGCCAGTAGTAGAACAGGGTATGGAACTGAAGCTTTCTTT; cdr3_aa: CASSRTGYGTEAFF; j_call: TRBJ1-1; d_call: NA; v_call: TRBV19; clone_size: NA
cdr3_nt: TGTGCCAGCAGCCAAGAGCGGGGACCCCCCCATGAGCAGTTCTTC; cdr3_aa: CASSQERGPPHEQFF; j_call: TRBJ2-1; d_call: TRBD2; v_call: TRBV7-2; clone_size: NA
cdr3_nt: TGTGCCAGCAGTATCAGCGGGAGTGCTTACAATGAGCAGTTCTTC; cdr3_aa: CASSISGSAYNEQFF; j_call: TRBJ2-1; d_call: TRBD2; v_call: TRBV6-5; clone_size: few
cdr3_nt: TGTGCCAGCATGAGACAGGGGGAAGAGGAAAAACTGTTTTTT; cdr3_aa: CASMRQGEEEKLFF; j_call: TRBJ1-4; d_call: TRBD1; v_call: TRBV6-5; clone_size: NA
cdr3_nt: TGTGCCAGCAGTTTATCGGTGCAGCAAGAGACCCAGTACTTC; cdr3_aa: CASSLSVQQETQYF; j_call: TRBJ2-5; d_call: NA; v_call: TRBV27; clone_size: NA
cdr3_nt: TGTGCCAGCAGTCCCGGACAGGGGCCGTTCTTC; cdr3_aa: CASSPGQGPFF; j_call: TRBJ2-1; d_call: TRBD1; v_call: TRBV28; clone_size: few
cdr3_nt: TGCAGCGTGATTCTTGGGTGGAGGAGCGGGACTTTCTCCTACGAGCAGTACTTC; cdr3_aa: CSVILGWRSGTFSYEQYF; j_call: TRBJ2-7; d_call: TRBD2; v_call: TRBV29-1; clone_size: NA
cdr3_nt: TGTGCCAGCAGTTTAGCGGTTTCAGGAAGCACCGGGGAGCTGTTTTTT; cdr3_aa: CASSLAVSGSTGELFF; j_call: TRBJ2-2; d_call: NA; v_call: TRBV27; clone_size: NA
cdr3_nt: TGTGCCAGCAGCTTGCTTGAGGGGGTCGGCACTGAAGCTTTCTTT; cdr3_aa: CASSLLEGVGTEAFF; j_call: TRBJ1-1; d_call: NA; v_call: TRBV5-8; clone_size: NA
cdr3_nt: TGTGCCTGGAGTGTAGTTGCCTCTAACTATGGCTACACCTTC; cdr3_aa: CAWSVVASNYGYTF; j_call: TRBJ1-2; d_call: NA; v_call: TRBV30; clone_size: few
cdr3_nt: TGTGCCAGTAGTATTGGCGGGGCATTCGGCTATGGCTACACCTTC; cdr3_aa: CASSIGGAFGYGYTF; j_call: TRBJ1-2; d_call: NA; v_call: TRBV19; clone_size: NA